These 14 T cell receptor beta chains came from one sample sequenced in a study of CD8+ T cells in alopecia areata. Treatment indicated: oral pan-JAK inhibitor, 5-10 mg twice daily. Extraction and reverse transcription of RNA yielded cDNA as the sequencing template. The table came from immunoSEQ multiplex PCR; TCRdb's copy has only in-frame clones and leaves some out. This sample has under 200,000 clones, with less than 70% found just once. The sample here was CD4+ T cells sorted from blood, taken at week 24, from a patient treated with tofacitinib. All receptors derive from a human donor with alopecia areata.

The CDR3 region has the DNA TGCGCCAGCAGCTCGACAGCAATGATTTACGAGCAGTACTTC. Translation gives CASSSTAMIYEQYF. The chain carries TRBV5-1 and TRBJ2-7; D may be TRBD1 (5 bases). Germline assignment: CDR1 SGHRS and CDR2 YFSETQ. This CDR3 spans 14 amino acids. Trimming removed 3 bases from V and 4 bases from J, with 14 bases in between.

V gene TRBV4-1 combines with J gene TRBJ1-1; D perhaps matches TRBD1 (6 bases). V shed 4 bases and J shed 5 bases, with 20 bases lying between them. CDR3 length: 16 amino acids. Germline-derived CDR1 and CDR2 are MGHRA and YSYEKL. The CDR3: CASSLGAQVTMTEAFF. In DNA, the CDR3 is TGCGCCAGCAGCCTGGGGGCACAAGTAACCATGACTGAAGCTTTCTTT.

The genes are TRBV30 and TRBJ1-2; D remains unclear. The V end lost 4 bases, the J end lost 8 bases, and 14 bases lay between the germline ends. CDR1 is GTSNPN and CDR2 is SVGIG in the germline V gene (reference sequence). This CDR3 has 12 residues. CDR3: CAWNPKGRGYTF. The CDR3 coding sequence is TGTGCCTGGAACCCCAAGGGCAGGGGCTACACCTTC.

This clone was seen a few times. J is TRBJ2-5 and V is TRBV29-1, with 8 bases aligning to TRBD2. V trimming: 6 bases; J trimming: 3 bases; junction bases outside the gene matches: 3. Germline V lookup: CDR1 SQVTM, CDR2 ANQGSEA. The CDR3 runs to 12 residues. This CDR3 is CSVGRGKETQYF. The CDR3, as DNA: TGCAGCGTCGGGAGGGGTAAAGAGACCCAGTACTTC. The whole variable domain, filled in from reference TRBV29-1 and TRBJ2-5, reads SAVISQKPSRDICQRGTSLTIQCQVDSQVTMMFWYRQQPGQSLTLIATANQGSEATYESGFVIDKFPISRPNLTFSTLTVSNMSPEDSSIYLCSVGRGKETQYFGPGTRLLVL.

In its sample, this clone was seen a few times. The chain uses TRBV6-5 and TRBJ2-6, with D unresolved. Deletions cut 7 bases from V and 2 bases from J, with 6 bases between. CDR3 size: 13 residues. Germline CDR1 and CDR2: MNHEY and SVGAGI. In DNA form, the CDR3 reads TGTGCCAGCAAGTTCCCTGGGGCCAACGTCCTGACTTTC. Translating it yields CASKFPGANVLTF.

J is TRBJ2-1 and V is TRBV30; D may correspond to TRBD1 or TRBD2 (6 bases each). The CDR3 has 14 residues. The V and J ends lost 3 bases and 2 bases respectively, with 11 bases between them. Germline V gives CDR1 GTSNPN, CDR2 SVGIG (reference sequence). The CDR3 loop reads CAWRRGDPYNEQFF. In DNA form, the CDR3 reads TGTGCCTGGAGAAGGGGGGACCCCTACAATGAGCAGTTCTTC.

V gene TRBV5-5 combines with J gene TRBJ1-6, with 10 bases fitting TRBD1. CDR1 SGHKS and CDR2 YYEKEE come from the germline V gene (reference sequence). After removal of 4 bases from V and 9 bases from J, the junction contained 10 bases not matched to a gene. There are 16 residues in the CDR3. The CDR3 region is CASSPAPGTGVSPLHF. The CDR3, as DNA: TGTGCCAGCAGCCCTGCTCCCGGGACAGGGGTTTCACCCCTCCACTTT.

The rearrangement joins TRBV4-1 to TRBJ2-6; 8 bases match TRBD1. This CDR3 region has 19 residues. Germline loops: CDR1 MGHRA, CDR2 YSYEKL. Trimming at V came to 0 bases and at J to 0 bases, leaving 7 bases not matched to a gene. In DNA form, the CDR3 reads TGCGCCAGCAGCCAAGAATCGGACAGGGTTGGCTCTGGGGCCAACGTCCTGACTTTC. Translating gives CASSQESDRVGSGANVLTF.

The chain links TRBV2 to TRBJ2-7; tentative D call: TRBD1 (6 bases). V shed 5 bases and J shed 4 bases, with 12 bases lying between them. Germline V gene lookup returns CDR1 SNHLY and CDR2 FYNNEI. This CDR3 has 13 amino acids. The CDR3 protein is CASSLSQGYEQYF. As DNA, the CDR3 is TGTGCCAGCAGTCTTAGCCAGGGGTACGAGCAGTACTTC.

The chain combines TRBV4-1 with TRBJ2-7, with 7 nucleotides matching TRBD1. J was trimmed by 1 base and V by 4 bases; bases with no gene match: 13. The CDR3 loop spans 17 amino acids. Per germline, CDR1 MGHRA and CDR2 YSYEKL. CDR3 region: CASSREPQGIQSYEQYF. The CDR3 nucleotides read TGCGCCAGCAGCCGAGAGCCACAGGGGATCCAGTCCTACGAGCAGTACTTC.

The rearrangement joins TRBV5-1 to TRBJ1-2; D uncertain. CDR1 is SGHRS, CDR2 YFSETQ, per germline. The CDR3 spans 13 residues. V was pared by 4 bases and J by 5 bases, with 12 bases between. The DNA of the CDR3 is TGCGCCAGCAGCACGGTAGGCCAGTATGGCTACACCTTC. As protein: CASSTVGQYGYTF.

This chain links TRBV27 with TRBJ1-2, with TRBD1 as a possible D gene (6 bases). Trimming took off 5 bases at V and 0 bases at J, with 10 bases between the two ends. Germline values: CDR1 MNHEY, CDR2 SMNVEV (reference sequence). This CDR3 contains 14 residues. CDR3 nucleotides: TGTGCCAGCAGTCCAGGGGCATCTAACTATGGCTACACCTTC. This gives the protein CASSPGASNYGYTF.

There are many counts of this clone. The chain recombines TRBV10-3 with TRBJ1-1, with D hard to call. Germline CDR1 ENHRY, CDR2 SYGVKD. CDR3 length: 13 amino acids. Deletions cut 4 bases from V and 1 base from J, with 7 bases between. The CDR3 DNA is TGTGCCATCAGTGCCCGGGGGAACACTGAAGCTTTCTTT. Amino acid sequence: CAISARGNTEAFF.

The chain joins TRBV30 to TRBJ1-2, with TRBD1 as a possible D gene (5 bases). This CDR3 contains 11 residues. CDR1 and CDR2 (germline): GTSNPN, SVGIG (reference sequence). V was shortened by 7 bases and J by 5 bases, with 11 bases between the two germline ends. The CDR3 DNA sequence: TGTGCCTCGGGGGACGGTTATGGCTACACCTTC. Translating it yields CASGDGYGYTF.